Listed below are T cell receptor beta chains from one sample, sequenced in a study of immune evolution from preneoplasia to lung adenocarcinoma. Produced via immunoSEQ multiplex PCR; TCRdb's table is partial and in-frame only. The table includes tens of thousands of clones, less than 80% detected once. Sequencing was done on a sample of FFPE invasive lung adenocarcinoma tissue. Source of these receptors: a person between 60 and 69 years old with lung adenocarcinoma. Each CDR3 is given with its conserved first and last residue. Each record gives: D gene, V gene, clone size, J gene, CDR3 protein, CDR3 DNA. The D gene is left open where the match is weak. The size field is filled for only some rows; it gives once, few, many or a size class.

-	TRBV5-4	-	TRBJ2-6	CASSLIESGANVLTF	TGTGCCAGCAGCTTGATAGAATCTGGGGCCAACGTCCTGACTTTC
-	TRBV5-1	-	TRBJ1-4	CASSSLGGGDGKLFF	TGCGCCAGCAGCTCGCTGGGAGGAGGGGATGGAAAACTGTTTTTT
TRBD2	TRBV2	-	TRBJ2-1	CASSRGLANNEQFF	TGTGCCAGCAGTAGGGGACTAGCTAACAATGAGCAGTTCTTC
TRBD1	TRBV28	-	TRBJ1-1	CASSSHRDRGGKPEAFF	TGTGCCAGCAGTTCACACCGGGACAGGGGGGGGAAACCTGAAGCTTTCTTT
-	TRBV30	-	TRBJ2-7	CAWSVQAGKHEQYF	TGTGCCTGGAGTGTACAGGCGGGTAAGCACGAGCAGTACTTC
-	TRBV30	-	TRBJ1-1	CASFNTRPVNTEAFF	TGTGCCTCCTTTAACACTCGGCCTGTGAACACTGAAGCTTTCTTT
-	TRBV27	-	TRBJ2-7	CASSTGSWGYEQYF	TGTGCCAGCAGTACCGGGAGTTGGGGCTACGAGCAGTACTTC
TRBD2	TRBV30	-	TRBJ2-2	CAWEGAGGVKGELFF	TGTGCCTGGGAGGGAGCGGGAGGTGTGAAAGGGGAGCTGTTTTTT
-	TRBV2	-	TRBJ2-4	CASSPDRAKNIQYF	TGTGCCAGCAGTCCGGACAGAGCCAAAAACATTCAGTACTTC
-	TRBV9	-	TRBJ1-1	CASSPRVGNTEAFF	TGTGCCAGCAGCCCTAGAGTAGGAAACACTGAAGCTTTCTTT
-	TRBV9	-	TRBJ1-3	CARSASPISAGNTIYF	TGTGCCAGAAGCGCCTCCCCCATATCGGCTGGAAACACCATATATTTT
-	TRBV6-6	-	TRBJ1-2	CASSDAPGQGVGGYTF	TGTGCCAGCAGCGACGCCCCTGGGCAGGGCGTGGGTGGCTACACCTTC
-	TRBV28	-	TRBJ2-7	CASRKTRELASPYEQYF	TGTGCCAGCAGAAAAACTAGGGAGCTAGCGAGTCCCTACGAGCAGTACTTC
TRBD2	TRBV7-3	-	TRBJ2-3	CASSLKEPGTTTDTQYF	TGTGCCAGCAGCTTAAAGGAACCCGGGACTACCACAGATACGCAGTATTTT
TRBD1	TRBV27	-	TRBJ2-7	CASSPRDRGPYEQYF	TGTGCCAGCAGCCCCCGGGACAGGGGACCCTACGAGCAGTACTTC
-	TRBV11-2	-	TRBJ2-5	CASSFGSETQYF	TGTGCCAGCAGCTTCGGGTCAGAGACCCAGTACTTC
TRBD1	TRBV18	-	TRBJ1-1	CASSPSTGVSTEAFF	TGTGCCAGCTCACCCTCAACAGGGGTGAGCACTGAAGCTTTCTTT
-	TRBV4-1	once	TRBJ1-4	CASSPKHATNEKLFF	TGCGCCAGCAGCCCAAAACATGCAACTAATGAAAAACTGTTTTTT
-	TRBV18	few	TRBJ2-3	CASSPRDTDTQYF	TGTGCCAGCTCACCACGGGACACAGATACGCAGTATTTT
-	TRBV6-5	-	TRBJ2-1	CASRLSGSSYNEQFF	TGTGCCAGCAGACTTAGCGGTTCCTCCTACAATGAGCAGTTCTTC
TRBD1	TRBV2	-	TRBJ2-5	CASSTGWETQYF	TGTGCCAGTTCGACAGGGTGGGAGACCCAGTACTTC
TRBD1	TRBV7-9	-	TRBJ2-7	CASSSLDRGEQYF	TGTGCCAGCAGCTCCTTAGACAGGGGCGAGCAGTACTTC
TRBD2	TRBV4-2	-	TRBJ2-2	CASSQEPAGGYTGELFF	TGTGCCAGCAGCCAAGAACCTGCGGGAGGGTACACCGGGGAGCTGTTTTTT
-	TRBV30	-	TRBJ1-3	CACERAPRTAIYF	TGTGCCTGTGAGAGGGCCCCTCGCACTGCCATATATTTT
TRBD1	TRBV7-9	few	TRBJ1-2	CASSLQGADGYTF	TGTGCCAGCAGCTTACAGGGGGCGGATGGCTACACCTTC
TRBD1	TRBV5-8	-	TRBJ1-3	CASSSGQSSGNTIYF	TGTGCCAGCAGTTCGGGACAGAGCTCTGGAAACACCATATATTTT
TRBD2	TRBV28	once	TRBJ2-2	CASRSGTRDTGELFF	TGTGCCAGCAGATCCGGGACTAGAGACACCGGGGAGCTGTTTTTT
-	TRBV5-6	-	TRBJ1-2	CASSLEHGYTF	TGTGCCAGCAGCTTGGAGCATGGCTACACCTTC
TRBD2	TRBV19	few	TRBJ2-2	CASRGAGGLFF	TGTGCCAGTAGAGGAGCGGGAGGGCTGTTTTTT
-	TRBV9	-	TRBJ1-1	CASSVDNLGTEAFF	TGTGCCAGCAGCGTGGACAATTTAGGCACTGAAGCTTTCTTT
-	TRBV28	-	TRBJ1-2	CASSSGQLYGYTF	TGTGCCAGCAGTTCTGGACAGCTCTATGGCTACACCTTC
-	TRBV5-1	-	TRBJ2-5	CASSWGGGSGQETQYF	TGCGCCAGCAGCTGGGGGGGCGGCAGCGGCCAAGAGACCCAGTACTTC
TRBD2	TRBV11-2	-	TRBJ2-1	CASSLSGGRSNEQFF	TGTGCCAGCAGCTTATCGGGCGGGAGGAGCAATGAGCAGTTCTTC
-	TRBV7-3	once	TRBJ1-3	CASSLLADGAIYF	TGTGCCAGCAGCCTCCTGGCTGACGGCGCCATATATTTT
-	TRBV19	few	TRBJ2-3	CASSMGRSTDTQYF	TGTGCCAGTAGTATGGGACGGAGCACAGATACGCAGTATTTT
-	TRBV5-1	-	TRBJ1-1	CASSPISHTEAFF	TGCGCCAGCAGCCCGATTAGTCACACTGAAGCTTTCTTT
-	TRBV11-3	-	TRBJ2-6	CASSLRGFSGANVLTF	TGTGCCAGCAGCCTTCGGGGCTTCTCTGGGGCCAACGTCCTGACTTTC
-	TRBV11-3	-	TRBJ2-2	CASSSQGRDTGELFF	TGTGCCAGCAGCTCACAGGGGAGGGACACCGGGGAGCTGTTTTTT
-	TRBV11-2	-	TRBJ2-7	CASSFVSDRRYEQYF	TGTGCCAGCAGCTTTGTTAGCGACCGTAGGTACGAGCAGTACTTC
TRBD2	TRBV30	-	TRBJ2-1	CAWSFAGVGSYNEQFF	TGTGCCTGGAGTTTTGCGGGAGTAGGGTCCTACAATGAGCAGTTCTTC
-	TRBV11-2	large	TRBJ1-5	CASSLNAAQPQHF	TGTGCCAGCAGCTTAAACGCGGCCCAGCCCCAGCATTTT